Listed below are T cell receptor beta chains from one sample, sequenced in a study of blood T cell repertoires in COVID-19. TCRdb keeps only in-frame clones here, not all; method: immunoSEQ multiplex PCR. The sample has fewer than 350,000 clones; around 90% are singletons. The specimen was PBMCs or T cells enriched from blood (not recorded which). The receptors here all came from a woman in her thirties or forties who had recovered from COVID-19. Both conserved end residues are part of each CDR3. D genes are given only for firm matches. The size field is filled for only some rows; it gives once, few, many or a size class.

CDR3nt	CDR3aa	d_gene	abundance	v_gene	j_gene
TGCGCCAGCAGCCCGCTTTCGAGTCAGGCGAACACCGGGGAGCTGTTTTTT	CASSPLSSQANTGELFF	-	-	TRBV4-1	TRBJ2-2
TGCAGCGTTGTGCGACAGGGCAACCAAGAGACCCAGTACTTC	CSVVRQGNQETQYF	TRBD1	-	TRBV29-1	TRBJ2-5
TGTGCCAGCAGTTTAGCGGGAGGCCCCTACAATGAGCAGTTCTTC	CASSLAGGPYNEQFF	TRBD2	-	TRBV28	TRBJ2-1
TGTGCCAGCAGCTTCCCGGGATCGAGGAGAGAGCAGTACTTC	CASSFPGSRREQYF	-	-	TRBV7-8	TRBJ2-7
TGTGCCAGCAGTTACCCGGGAGACTCCTACGAGCAGTACTTC	CASSYPGDSYEQYF	-	-	TRBV6-2/TRBV6-3	TRBJ2-7
TGTGCCAGCAGCGAGCGGGGACGTTCCTACAATGAGCAGTTCTTC	CASSERGRSYNEQFF	TRBD2	-	TRBV9	TRBJ2-1
TGTGCCAGCTCACCCTCGGGTGGGGGGGCCTACGAGCAGTACTTC	CASSPSGGGAYEQYF	TRBD2	-	TRBV18	TRBJ2-7
TGCGCCAGCAGCCAAACAGGGACAGGGGGGGGGACAGATACGCAGTATTTT	CASSQTGTGGGTDTQYF	TRBD1	-	TRBV4-1	TRBJ2-3
TGTGCCAGCAGTGAGACACAGGGTATCACTGAAGCTTTCTTT	CASSETQGITEAFF	-	medium-sized	TRBV2	TRBJ1-1
TGTGCCAGCAGTGACTCGGCCACAGATACGCAGTATTTT	CASSDSATDTQYF	-	-	TRBV6-4	TRBJ2-3
TGTGCCAGCAGCTTAGTATATTGGGACTCCTCCTACGAGCAGTACTTC	CASSLVYWDSSYEQYF	-	-	TRBV7-2	TRBJ2-7
TGTGCCTGGAGCCTGGGGCAGGTTAGCTCTGGAAACACCATATATTTT	CAWSLGQVSSGNTIYF	-	-	TRBV30	TRBJ1-3
TGTGCCAGCTCACTACAGGGGGCGGGTGATCCCCAGCATTTT	CASSLQGAGDPQHF	TRBD1	-	TRBV18	TRBJ1-5
TGTGCCAGCACAGGCGGGGGGACCTCCTACAATGAGCAGTTCTTC	CASTGGGTSYNEQFF	TRBD2	-	TRBV6-5	TRBJ2-1
TGTGCCAGCAGCTTATTGTCGTTCTCTGGAAACACCATATATTTT	CASSLLSFSGNTIYF	-	-	TRBV7-2	TRBJ1-3
TGTGCCTGGAGTGTAAATGGACAGGGGAGTGGAAACACCATATATTTT	CAWSVNGQGSGNTIYF	TRBD1	-	TRBV30	TRBJ1-3
TGTGCCAGCTCACTGGACAGCAACACTGAAGCTTTCTTT	CASSLDSNTEAFF	-	-	TRBV18	TRBJ1-1
TGCGCCAGTAAACGGTCGACTACCGACACCGGGGAGCTGTTTTTT	CASKRSTTDTGELFF	-	-	TRBV5-1	TRBJ2-2
TGTGCCAGCAGCTTGGACGGCCAGACACCGAATTCACCCCTCCACTTT	CASSLDGQTPNSPLHF	-	-	TRBV5-8	TRBJ1-6
TGTGCCAGCAACCATGGACAGGGGGGCTATGGCTACACCTTC	CASNHGQGGYGYTF	TRBD1	-	TRBV7-9	TRBJ1-2
TGTGCCAGCAGTTACGTCAGGGGCTCCTATAATTCACCCCTCCACTTT	CASSYVRGSYNSPLHF	-	-	TRBV6-5	TRBJ1-6
TGTGCCAGCAGACGGGACAGGTCTAATTCACCCCTCCACTTT	CASRRDRSNSPLHF	TRBD1	-	TRBV2	TRBJ1-6
TGTGCCAGCAGTTACGTATCAGGTGGGCAGCAGCCCCAGCATTTT	CASSYVSGGQQPQHF	-	-	TRBV6-5	TRBJ1-5
TGTGCCAGCAGTGAAGGTGGCGGGGGCTATGGCTACACCTTC	CASSEGGGGYGYTF	-	-	TRBV6-1	TRBJ1-2
TGCGCCAGCAGCCAAGAAAGGGGGCTGGGGGCCAACGTCCTGACTTTC	CASSQERGLGANVLTF	TRBD1	-	TRBV4-1	TRBJ2-6
TGCAGCGTTGGACTTAACCCAGGAGGGGCAGATACGCAGTATTTT	CSVGLNPGGADTQYF	-	-	TRBV29-1	TRBJ2-3
TGTGCCAGTAGTAGCCACAGGGGTACCAGGAATGATGAGCAGTTCTTC	CASSSHRGTRNDEQFF	TRBD1	-	TRBV19	TRBJ2-1
TGTGCCAGCAGCTTCGGGTCCGGGACTGAAGCTTTCTTT	CASSFGSGTEAFF	-	-	TRBV7-2	TRBJ1-1
TGTGCCAGCAGCCCCTGGACAGGGGGCGAAGCCACTGAAGCTTTCTTT	CASSPWTGGEATEAFF	TRBD1	-	TRBV7-9	TRBJ1-1
TGTGCTAGCAGCTTAGGTCAGAACACCGGGGAGCTGTTTTTT	CASSLGQNTGELFF	-	-	TRBV7-7	TRBJ2-2
TGTGCCAGCAGCCAAGATGGCGGTTTCGGCTACACCTTC	CASSQDGGFGYTF	-	-	TRBV4-2	TRBJ1-2
TGTGCCAGCAGCCGCAACCAAGCCCACCTATCCTACACCTTC	CASSRNQAHLSYTF	-	-	TRBV28	TRBJ1-2
TGTGCCAGCAGTTACGGGCTATCCTCCCGTGGGGAGACCCAGTACTTC	CASSYGLSSRGETQYF	-	-	TRBV6-2/TRBV6-3	TRBJ2-5
TGTGCCAGCAGCCTGGGGACAGGGGAGGATAACTATGGCTACACCTTC	CASSLGTGEDNYGYTF	TRBD1	-	TRBV7-9	TRBJ1-2
TGTGCCAGCAGCTTGGAGAGGTCTGACGAGCCCCAGCATTTT	CASSLERSDEPQHF	-	-	TRBV5-6	TRBJ1-5
TGTGCCAGCAGCGTATCTTCAAGGGGGACCCAGTACTTC	CASSVSSRGTQYF	-	-	TRBV9	TRBJ2-5
TGTGCCAGCTCATTCACAGGGGGCTTCGGCACAGATACGCAGTATTTT	CASSFTGGFGTDTQYF	TRBD1	-	TRBV18	TRBJ2-3
TGCAGCGTTGAGACCGGGACAGGGGGTGAAAAACTGTTTTTT	CSVETGTGGEKLFF	TRBD1	-	TRBV29-1	TRBJ1-4